Here is one T cell receptor beta chain with its context. The protocol was immunoSEQ multiplex PCR, while the TCRdb copy is restricted to in-frame clones and leaves out a portion. The data contain tens of thousands of clones, around nine tenths of them seen just once; the ten biggest clones take up about 5%. Germline CDR1 and CDR2: ENHRY and SYGVKD. J was trimmed by 2 bases and V by 11 bases; bases with no gene match: 13. The CDR3 runs to 15 residues. This sample was included in a study of technical replicates of blood from a handful of donors. Sequencing was carried out using PBMCs. The J gene is TRBJ2-3, the V gene TRBV10-3; 7 bases fit TRBD2. The clonotype was recovered from a human donor in good health. Some clones in this sample may be carry-over from other donors' samples. The CDR3 here is CAASTGDYFTDTQYF. The CDR3 nucleotides are TGTGCCGCCTCCACGGGGGACTACTTCACAGATACGCAGTATTTT.